The 4 T cell receptor gamma chains in this list originate from one sample, sequenced in a study of gamma delta lymphoproliferative disorders and STAT genes. TCRdb ran CATT on the multiplex PCR reads. The sample includes around 1,500 gamma-chain clones, about 9.5% of them seen just once. The receptor sequences were amplified from genomic DNA of peripheral blood mononuclear cells. Sequenced sample: blood. These receptors were collected from a human donor in good health.

This clone counts as medium-sized. The chain is built from TRGV8 and TRGJ1 or TRGJ2. The J gene was not available in TCRdb and was assigned here by matching the DNA to germline segments. V trimming: 2 bases; J trimming: 8 bases; junction bases outside the gene matches: 6. The V gene's germline CDR1 is VENAVY and CDR2 YDSYNSRV. The CDR3 has 12 amino acids. This chain's CDR3 is CATWDIWDKKLF. CDR3 DNA: TGTGCCACCTGGGATATATGGGATAAGAAACTCTTT.

By sample share, this clone is medium-sized (0.01 to 0.1%). The gene calls are TRGV9 and TRGJ1 or TRGJ2. No J segment appears in TCRdb, so it was assigned here by matching the sequence to germline. This CDR3 contains 12 residues. CDR1 and CDR2 from the germline V gene are GITISATS and ISYDGTV (reference sequence). With 5 bases clipped from V and 11 bases from J, the junction kept 12 bases outside the gene matches. The chain's CDR3 is CALWGPGWEKLF. CDR3 coding DNA: TGTGCCTTGTGGGGCCCAGGGTGGGAGAAACTCTTT.

This clone is medium-sized. Because the CDR3's place on the DNA is in doubt, the DNA is left out and the CDR3 is given as listed by TCRdb. The J gene was not called, though the V gene is TRGV11. TRGV11 is an ORF; its function is uncertain. Both ends counted, the CDR3 spans 17 residues. This chain's CDR3 is CTTVPAGLGDNYYKKLF.

The V gene is TRGV3, the J gene TRGJP2. TCRdb does not report a J gene; here it was assigned by matching the DNA to germline references. V lost 3 bases and J lost 0; bases outside the gene matches: 7. Per the germline V gene, CDR1 is VTNTFY and CDR2 is YDVSTARD (reference sequence). The CDR3 extends over 16 amino acids. CDR3 residues: CATWDSQYSSDWIKTF. The CDR3 bases are TGTGCCACCTGGGACTCTCAATATAGTAGTGATTGGATCAAGACGTTT.